A selection of T cell receptor beta chains follows, all from one sample in a study of neoadjuvant anti-PD-1 for oral cavity cancer. The data were produced by immunoSEQ multiplex PCR, yet TCRdb's version contains in-frame clones alone and is incomplete. The sample carries fewer than 90,000 clones, about 88% recorded once. The sequencing here drew on PBMCs, taken after nivolumab (anti-PD-1) treatment. These receptors were obtained from a person between 40 and 85 years old with oral cavity squamous cell carcinoma. CDR3s leave out the opening cysteine and the closing phenylalanine or tryptophan. The order of the fields is V gene, CDR3 protein.

v_gene: TRBV13
CDR3aa: ASSLGLGSSYNEQF

v_gene: TRBV6-5
CDR3aa: ASSYKGQLTNNEQF

v_gene: TRBV27
CDR3aa: APHYYNEQF

v_gene: TRBV28
CDR3aa: ASKTGSGNTGELF

v_gene: TRBV7-9
CDR3aa: ASSNLGGSYNEQF

v_gene: TRBV7-7
CDR3aa: ASSLEAGGRAGELF

v_gene: TRBV13
CDR3aa: ASRNRLPGADTQY

v_gene: TRBV7-9
CDR3aa: ASSLAGGSSAQY

v_gene: TRBV28
CDR3aa: ASSLTGQGAQETQY

v_gene: TRBV2
CDR3aa: ASHSGTRTDTQY

v_gene: TRBV28
CDR3aa: ASTSTGRLYEQY

v_gene: TRBV19
CDR3aa: ASSIGLISTDTQY

v_gene: TRBV27
CDR3aa: ASTTGDNNEKLF

v_gene: TRBV29-1
CDR3aa: SVEDLSVTGETQY

v_gene: TRBV2
CDR3aa: ASSPSSGRPRSSYNEQF

v_gene: TRBV11-2
CDR3aa: ASSLVFSYEQY

v_gene: TRBV19
CDR3aa: ASSPPGQGADTQY